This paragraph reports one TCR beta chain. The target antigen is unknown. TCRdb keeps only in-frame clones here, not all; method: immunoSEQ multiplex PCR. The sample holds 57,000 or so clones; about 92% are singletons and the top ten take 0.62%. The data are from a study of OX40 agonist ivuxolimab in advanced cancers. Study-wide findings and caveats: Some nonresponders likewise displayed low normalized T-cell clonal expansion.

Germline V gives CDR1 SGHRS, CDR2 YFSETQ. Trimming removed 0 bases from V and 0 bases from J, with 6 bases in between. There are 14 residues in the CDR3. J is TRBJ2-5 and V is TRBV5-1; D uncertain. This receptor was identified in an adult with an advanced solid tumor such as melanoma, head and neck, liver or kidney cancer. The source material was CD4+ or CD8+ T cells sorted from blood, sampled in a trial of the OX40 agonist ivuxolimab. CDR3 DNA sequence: TGCGCCAGCAGCTTGGTTAGCCACCAAGAGACCCAGTACTTC. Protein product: CASSLVSHQETQYF. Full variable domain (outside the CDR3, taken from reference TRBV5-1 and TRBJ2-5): KAGVTQTPRYLIKTRGQQVTLSCSPISGHRSVSWYQQTPGQGLQFLFEYFSETQRNKGNFPGRFSGRQFSNSRSEMNVSTLELGDSALYLCASSLVSHQETQYFGPGTRLLVL.